The 5 T cell receptor beta chains presented below share a single source sample, sequenced in a study of blood T cells in healthy people across ages. A J-beta primer mix and a sample-barcoded 5' primer were used in a second PCR of roughly 7 to 12 cycles. TCRdb reanalysed the 5' RACE reads using MiXCR and keeps one entry per CDR3 protein. The repertoire holds about 1.4 million distinct CDR3 sequences, with 45% to 70% as singletons. Material: blood. The source of these receptors is a young man in good health.

In its sample, this clonotype was seen a few times. The V gene is TRBV28, the J gene TRBJ2-5, with 9 bases matching TRBD1. The J call is uncertain, as TRBJ2-7 better fits the DNA end. The CDR3 totals 16 residues. Looked up from germline, CDR1 is MDHEN and CDR2 is SYDVKM. CDR3 nucleotide sequence: TGTGCCAGCAGTTTAGAGCTGGGGACAGGGAGCTACGAGCAGTACTTC. Protein product: CASSLELGTGSYEQYF.

This chain links TRBV18 with TRBJ2-4; 7 bases are shared with TRBD2. The better agreement between TRBJ2-7 and the DNA end casts doubt on the J call. CDR1 KGHSH and CDR2 LQKENI come from the germline V gene. CDR3 length: 15 amino acids. CDR3 nucleotide sequence: TGTGCCAGCTCACCGAGCGGGGTCTCGTCCTACGAGCAGTACTTC. This encodes CASSPSGVSSYEQYF.

The chain couples TRBV7-2 to TRBJ2-7; D may be TRBD1 or TRBD2 (5 bases each). This CDR3 is 15 amino acids long. The V gene lost 6 bases and the J gene lost 0 bases, with 15 bases spanning the gap. Looked up from germline, CDR1 is SGHTA and CDR2 is FQGNSA. CDR3 region: CASSLGTLSSYEQYF. CDR3 nucleotides: TGTGCCAGCAGTTTGGGGACGCTCAGCTCCTACGAGCAGTACTTC. The whole variable domain, filled in from reference TRBV7-2 and TRBJ2-7, reads GAGVSQSPSNKVTEKGKDVELRCDPISGHTALYWYRQSLGQGLEFLIYFQGNSAPDKSGLPSDRFSAERTGGSVSTLTIQRTQQEDSAVYLCASSLGTLSSYEQYFGPGTRLTVT.

Only one count was recorded for this clonotype. V gene TRBV20-1 combines with J gene TRBJ1-4; TRBD1 matches 9 bases. From germline, CDR1 is DFQATT and CDR2 SNEGSKA (reference sequence). Trimming cost V 2 bases and J 2 bases; bases outside gene matches: 9. This CDR3 region has 17 residues. Written as DNA, the CDR3 is TGCAGTGCTAGATCCGGAACAGGGGGCGCGACTAATGAAAAACTGTTTTTT. It specifies CSARSGTGGATNEKLFF.

This clonotype was counted once. The V and J genes are TRBV3-1 and TRBJ2-7, with 8 nucleotides matching TRBD2. CDR3 size: 15 residues. The V gene's germline CDR1 is LGHDT and CDR2 YNNKEL (reference sequence). The trim removed 4 bases at V and 6 bases at J, leaving 11 bases unmatched. This chain's CDR3 is CASSPLGSGMFEQYF. The CDR3 nucleotides are TGTGCCAGCAGCCCACTCGGTAGCGGGATGTTCGAGCAGTACTTC.